The source of this T cell receptor (beta chain) is a study of response to subunit inactivated influenza vaccine. Whole-study findings and limits: Authors suggested each seasonal influenza vaccination recruits few new T cells.

MiXCR was run by TCRdb on the RT-PCR reads, yielding one entry per CDR3 protein. The sample yields roughly 700,000 distinct CDR3 sequences, approximately 15% seen once. Germline V gene lookup returns CDR1 DFQATT and CDR2 SNEGSKA (reference sequence). The germline V and J ends were trimmed by 1 base and 8 bases, with 14 bases remaining between them. The CDR3 has 13 amino acids. Of note for this clonotype: What it binds is not known.

The genes are TRBV20-1 and TRBJ1-1; tentatively, D is TRBD1 (6 bases). The sequence was collected from a man between 45 and 60 years old who received an inactivated influenza vaccine. The sample consisted of PBMCs from blood, taken approximately 15 days before vaccination. CDR3 in DNA: TGCAGTGCTAGAGGGGGGACACGACTGGAAGCTTTCTTT. It encodes CSARGGTRLEAFF.